A selection of T cell receptor beta chains follows, all from one sample in a study of regulatory T cells in long-lasting Graves disease. Each CDR3 protein is one row after TCRdb ran MiXCR on the multiplex PCR reads. Here the sample spans 300,000 to 400,000 distinct CDR3 sequences, roughly a fifth being singletons. The specimen comprised peripheral blood mononuclear cells (PBMCs), sampled when the disease was refractory, from a patient treated with antithyroid drugs. These receptor sequences come from a female donor with Graves disease. Both conserved end residues are part of each CDR3. The D gene is left open where the match is weak. Rows give clone size only sometimes, using once, few, many, or a class for an expanded clone.

TRBJ2-4	many	TRBD1	TRBV5-1	TGCGCCAGCAGCTTGAGGCAGGGGGCGCAAAACATTCAGTACTTC	CASSLRQGAQNIQYF
TRBJ2-2	many	-	TRBV2	TGTGCCAGCACTTGGGGCGGGGAGCTGTTTTTT	CASTWGGELFF
TRBJ1-1	many	-	TRBV29-1	TGCAGCGTTGACTCCTTCCTCAGGGCGGGGACTGAAGCTTTCTTT	CSVDSFLRAGTEAFF
TRBJ1-6	-	-	TRBV30	TGTGCCTGGAGTGCACCCCACGGTCCACCCCTCCACTTT	CAWSAPHGPPLHF
TRBJ2-3	-	-	TRBV5-7	TGTGCCAGCAGCTGTCCCGGGGGCGTGAATAGCACAGATACGCAGTATTTT	CASSCPGGVNSTDTQYF
TRBJ2-7	many	TRBD1	TRBV27	TGTGCCAGCAGGCAGGGACAGTACTCCTACGAGCAGTACTTC	CASRQGQYSYEQYF
TRBJ2-7	few	-	TRBV6-1	TGTGCCAGCAGTGAAGCGAGGCACGAGCAGTACTTC	CASSEARHEQYF
TRBJ2-7	few	-	TRBV2	TGTGCCAGTGAGGAGGGGGGGGCACAGGACGAGCAGTACTTC	CASEEGGAQDEQYF
TRBJ2-3	-	-	TRBV10-3	TGTGCCATCAGTCAAGGGTACGGTTCGGGCACAGATACGCAGTATTTT	CAISQGYGSGTDTQYF
TRBJ2-2	-	TRBD2	TRBV7-2	TGTGCCAGCAGCCTCGGACTAGCGGGAGCCGCGGGTCTCGGGGAGCTGTTTTTT	CASSLGLAGAAGLGELFF
TRBJ2-4	many	TRBD1	TRBV2	TGTGCCAGCAGTGAAACTCCCGGGACAGCAGTGGTGCACATTCAGTACTTC	CASSETPGTAVVHIQYF
TRBJ1-2	many	-	TRBV11-2	TGTGCCAGCAGTGATGGACTCGCGAGGGGCTACACCTTC	CASSDGLARGYTF
TRBJ2-7	many	-	TRBV11-3	TGTGCCAGCAGCGGAGAGGGATACGAGCAGTACTTC	CASSGEGYEQYF
TRBJ1-2	many	-	TRBV5-5	TGTGCCAGCAGCCGTATTTCTGCAGCTAACTATGGCTACACCTTC	CASSRISAANYGYTF
TRBJ2-5	many	TRBD2	TRBV11-2	TGTGCCAGCAGTTCAGCGGGAGTTGGAGAGACCCAGTACTTC	CASSSAGVGETQYF
TRBJ2-6	many	-	TRBV11-3	TGTGCCAGCACACTAAGATCGGGCCGCTCTGGGGCCAACGTCCTGACTTTC	CASTLRSGRSGANVLTF